These T cell receptor beta chains were read from a single sample in a study of shared clonotypes between healthy human individuals. Only in-frame clones appear in the TCRdb table, and some are missing; sequencing was by immunoSEQ multiplex PCR. The sample contains more than 200,000 clones, 50% to 75% of which appear only once. Sequencing was carried out using memory CD4+ T cells sorted from blood. The receptor source for this set is a man under 40 in good health. CDR3s include the opening cysteine and the closing phenylalanine or tryptophan. Each record gives: clone size, CDR3 length, J gene, V gene, D gene, CDR3 protein, CDR3 DNA. A D gene is named only where the DNA matches it firmly. The listing skips clone size in some rows; elsewhere it reads once, few, many or a size class.

clone_size: NA; cdr3_length: 17; j_call: TRBJ2-2; v_call: TRBV6-1; d_call: TRBD2; cdr3_aa: CASSGALAGAGAGELFF; cdr3_nt: TGTGCCAGCAGTGGAGCTTTAGCGGGAGCGGGTGCCGGGGAGCTGTTTTTT
clone_size: NA; cdr3_length: 15; j_call: TRBJ2-7; v_call: TRBV11-2; d_call: NA; cdr3_aa: CASSLGGFKYYEQYF; cdr3_nt: TGTGCCAGCAGCTTAGGGGGGTTCAAGTACTACGAGCAGTACTTC
clone_size: NA; cdr3_length: 14; j_call: TRBJ1-5; v_call: TRBV28; d_call: NA; cdr3_aa: CASSLSGADQPQHF; cdr3_nt: TGTGCCAGCAGTTTAAGCGGGGCCGATCAGCCCCAGCATTTT
clone_size: NA; cdr3_length: 16; j_call: TRBJ2-3; v_call: TRBV5-1; d_call: NA; cdr3_aa: CASSLVPQVSIDTQYF; cdr3_nt: TGCGCCAGCAGCTTGGTTCCCCAGGTCTCTATCGATACGCAGTATTTT
clone_size: many; cdr3_length: 15; j_call: TRBJ2-7; v_call: TRBV6-4; d_call: NA; cdr3_aa: CASRPPWAITYEQYF; cdr3_nt: TGTGCCAGCAGACCGCCCTGGGCTATCACCTACGAGCAGTACTTC
clone_size: NA; cdr3_length: 14; j_call: TRBJ2-5; v_call: TRBV9; d_call: NA; cdr3_aa: CASSVDPLQETQYF; cdr3_nt: TGTGCCAGCAGCGTAGACCCCCTGCAAGAGACCCAGTACTTC
clone_size: NA; cdr3_length: 16; j_call: TRBJ2-3; v_call: TRBV7-9; d_call: TRBD2; cdr3_aa: CASSLAGGVSTDTQYF; cdr3_nt: TGTGCCAGCAGCTTGGCGGGGGGAGTTAGTACAGATACGCAGTATTTT
clone_size: NA; cdr3_length: 14; j_call: TRBJ2-2; v_call: TRBV6-7; d_call: NA; cdr3_aa: CASSYQAFCGELFF; cdr3_nt: TGTGCCAGCAGTTACCAGGCATTCTGCGGGGAGCTGTTTTTT
clone_size: NA; cdr3_length: 15; j_call: TRBJ2-7; v_call: TRBV28; d_call: NA; cdr3_aa: CASTGSDMMTYEQYF; cdr3_nt: TGTGCCAGCACAGGGTCGGATATGATGACCTACGAGCAGTACTTC
clone_size: few; cdr3_length: 11; j_call: TRBJ2-5; v_call: TRBV7-7; d_call: NA; cdr3_aa: CASSAGETQYF; cdr3_nt: TGTGCCAGCAGCGCGGGGGAGACCCAGTACTTC
clone_size: NA; cdr3_length: 13; j_call: TRBJ1-3; v_call: TRBV5-1; d_call: NA; cdr3_aa: CASSLALGDTIYF; cdr3_nt: TGCGCCAGCAGCTTGGCCCTTGGGGACACCATATATTTT
clone_size: NA; cdr3_length: 16; j_call: TRBJ1-5; v_call: TRBV6-1; d_call: NA; cdr3_aa: CASSEWAGGISQPQHF; cdr3_nt: TGTGCCAGCAGTGAATGGGCGGGAGGGATTAGTCAGCCCCAGCATTTT
clone_size: NA; cdr3_length: 13; j_call: TRBJ2-7; v_call: TRBV11-2; d_call: NA; cdr3_aa: CASSPSLFGEQYF; cdr3_nt: TGTGCCAGCAGCCCTTCCCTTTTCGGCGAGCAGTACTTC
clone_size: NA; cdr3_length: 15; j_call: TRBJ2-1; v_call: TRBV28; d_call: TRBD2; cdr3_aa: CASSTLAGGRNEQFF; cdr3_nt: TGTGCCAGCAGTACTCTAGCGGGAGGAAGGAATGAGCAGTTCTTC
clone_size: many; cdr3_length: 13; j_call: TRBJ1-5; v_call: TRBV10-3; d_call: TRBD1; cdr3_aa: CAIGTDSNQPQHF; cdr3_nt: TGTGCCATCGGGACAGATAGCAATCAGCCCCAGCATTTT
clone_size: once; cdr3_length: 12; j_call: TRBJ2-3; v_call: TRBV11-2; d_call: NA; cdr3_aa: CASSIGRDTQYF; cdr3_nt: TGTGCCAGCAGTATAGGTCGCGATACGCAGTATTTT
clone_size: NA; cdr3_length: 14; j_call: TRBJ2-2; v_call: TRBV6-1; d_call: NA; cdr3_aa: CASSEGSNTGELFF; cdr3_nt: TGTGCCAGCAGTGAAGGGTCGAACACCGGGGAGCTGTTTTTT
clone_size: NA; cdr3_length: 15; j_call: TRBJ1-1; v_call: TRBV7-2; d_call: NA; cdr3_aa: CASSLGGGMNTEAFF; cdr3_nt: TGTGCCAGCAGCTTAGGTGGGGGGATGAACACTGAAGCTTTCTTT
clone_size: NA; cdr3_length: 15; j_call: TRBJ2-3; v_call: TRBV4-2; d_call: NA; cdr3_aa: CASSHRDSLTDTQYF; cdr3_nt: TGTGCCAGCAGCCACCGGGACTCCCTCACAGATACGCAGTATTTT
clone_size: NA; cdr3_length: 15; j_call: TRBJ2-1; v_call: TRBV5-6; d_call: TRBD2; cdr3_aa: CASSSLAERHNEQFF; cdr3_nt: TGTGCCAGCAGTTCTCTAGCGGAAAGACACAATGAGCAGTTCTTC
clone_size: many; cdr3_length: 13; j_call: TRBJ2-7; v_call: TRBV28; d_call: NA; cdr3_aa: CASRVRSDYEQYF; cdr3_nt: TGTGCCAGCAGGGTGAGGTCGGATTACGAGCAGTACTTC
clone_size: NA; cdr3_length: 15; j_call: TRBJ2-2; v_call: TRBV9; d_call: TRBD2; cdr3_aa: CASSVLAGVAGELFF; cdr3_nt: TGTGCCAGCAGCGTACTAGCGGGAGTGGCCGGGGAGCTGTTTTTT
clone_size: NA; cdr3_length: 15; j_call: TRBJ2-3; v_call: TRBV7-2; d_call: NA; cdr3_aa: CASSLAASRATTQYF; cdr3_nt: TGTGCCAGCAGCTTAGCGGCCTCCCGAGCTACTACGCAGTATTTT
clone_size: once; cdr3_length: 13; j_call: TRBJ2-1; v_call: TRBV29-1; d_call: TRBD2; cdr3_aa: CSVEDNRLAGNLF; cdr3_nt: TGCAGCGTTGAAGATAACCGACTAGCGGGAAACCTCTTC
clone_size: NA; cdr3_length: 14; j_call: TRBJ2-3; v_call: TRBV19; d_call: NA; cdr3_aa: CASSKGQNTDTQYF; cdr3_nt: TGTGCCAGTAGCAAAGGACAGAACACAGATACGCAGTATTTT
clone_size: NA; cdr3_length: 17; j_call: TRBJ2-5; v_call: TRBV28; d_call: TRBD2; cdr3_aa: CASTAGRASGIQETQYF; cdr3_nt: TGTGCCAGCACCGCCGGGCGGGCTAGCGGGATCCAAGAGACCCAGTACTTC
clone_size: many; cdr3_length: 13; j_call: TRBJ1-2; v_call: TRBV6-1; d_call: NA; cdr3_aa: CASSERRNYGYTF; cdr3_nt: TGTGCCAGCAGTGAAAGGAGGAACTATGGCTACACCTTC
clone_size: NA; cdr3_length: 14; j_call: TRBJ2-7; v_call: TRBV5-1; d_call: NA; cdr3_aa: CASSLAGGSYEQYF; cdr3_nt: TGCGCCAGCAGCTTGGCAGGAGGCTCCTACGAGCAGTACTTC
clone_size: NA; cdr3_length: 13; j_call: TRBJ2-7; v_call: TRBV11-1; d_call: NA; cdr3_aa: CASSYRPLEKQYF; cdr3_nt: TGTGCCAGCAGCTATAGGCCCCTTGAGAAGCAGTACTTC
clone_size: NA; cdr3_length: 11; j_call: TRBJ1-2; v_call: TRBV27; d_call: NA; cdr3_aa: CASGQLGGYTF; cdr3_nt: TGTGCCAGCGGACAGCTTGGGGGCTACACCTTC
clone_size: few; cdr3_length: 13; j_call: TRBJ1-5; v_call: TRBV7-2; d_call: NA; cdr3_aa: CASSASVNQPQHF; cdr3_nt: TGTGCCAGCAGCGCCTCAGTGAATCAGCCCCAGCATTTT
clone_size: few; cdr3_length: 14; j_call: TRBJ2-4; v_call: TRBV6-1; d_call: NA; cdr3_aa: CASSEARVRNIQYF; cdr3_nt: TGTGCCAGCAGTGAGGCCAGGGTCAGAAACATTCAGTACTTC
clone_size: NA; cdr3_length: 11; j_call: TRBJ2-1; v_call: TRBV9; d_call: NA; cdr3_aa: CASSARDEQFF; cdr3_nt: TGTGCCAGCAGCGCTCGGGATGAGCAGTTCTTC
clone_size: many; cdr3_length: 15; j_call: TRBJ2-1; v_call: TRBV11-2; d_call: TRBD2; cdr3_aa: CASSSFGGYGNEQFF; cdr3_nt: TGTGCCAGCAGCTCTTTCGGGGGGTACGGGAATGAGCAGTTCTTC
clone_size: NA; cdr3_length: 16; j_call: TRBJ1-3; v_call: TRBV5-1; d_call: NA; cdr3_aa: CASSLMSGTMGNTIYF; cdr3_nt: TGCGCCAGCAGCCTGATGAGCGGGACGATGGGAAACACCATATATTTT
clone_size: NA; cdr3_length: 16; j_call: TRBJ2-5; v_call: TRBV10-1; d_call: TRBD1; cdr3_aa: CASSEGAAGGLETQYF; cdr3_nt: TGCGCCAGCAGTGAGGGAGCGGCAGGGGGCTTGGAGACCCAGTACTTC
clone_size: NA; cdr3_length: 14; j_call: TRBJ1-2; v_call: TRBV10-3; d_call: NA; cdr3_aa: CAISVEGRDYGYTF; cdr3_nt: TGTGCCATCAGTGTGGAGGGGCGTGACTATGGCTACACCTTC
clone_size: NA; cdr3_length: 11; j_call: TRBJ2-5; v_call: TRBV7-2; d_call: NA; cdr3_aa: CASSFYETQYF; cdr3_nt: TGTGCCAGCAGCTTCTACGAGACCCAGTACTTC
clone_size: once; cdr3_length: 15; j_call: TRBJ2-1; v_call: TRBV4-3; d_call: NA; cdr3_aa: CASSQDSAGTPQQFF; cdr3_nt: TGCGCCAGCAGCCAAGATAGTGCGGGCACCCCCCAGCAGTTCTTC
clone_size: many; cdr3_length: 13; j_call: TRBJ2-5; v_call: TRBV15; d_call: NA; cdr3_aa: CATTLGGLETQYF; cdr3_nt: TGTGCCACCACCCTAGGGGGGTTGGAGACCCAGTACTTC
clone_size: once; cdr3_length: 12; j_call: TRBJ1-1; v_call: TRBV14; d_call: NA; cdr3_aa: CASSQVSTEAFF; cdr3_nt: TGTGCCAGCAGCCAAGTTTCGACAGAAGCTTTCTTT
clone_size: NA; cdr3_length: 14; j_call: TRBJ2-3; v_call: TRBV9; d_call: NA; cdr3_aa: CASGPTSFTDTQYF; cdr3_nt: TGTGCCAGCGGACCAACTAGTTTCACAGATACGCAGTATTTT
clone_size: NA; cdr3_length: 15; j_call: TRBJ1-3; v_call: TRBV18; d_call: NA; cdr3_aa: CASSPSGFSGNTIYF; cdr3_nt: TGTGCCAGCTCACCGTCTGGGTTCTCTGGAAACACCATATATTTT
clone_size: few; cdr3_length: 12; j_call: TRBJ2-7; v_call: TRBV5-6; d_call: NA; cdr3_aa: CASSQGRWEQYF; cdr3_nt: TGTGCCAGCAGCCAGGGCCGCTGGGAGCAGTACTTC
clone_size: NA; cdr3_length: 13; j_call: TRBJ2-3; v_call: TRBV18; d_call: NA; cdr3_aa: CASSPSRMGTQYF; cdr3_nt: TGTGCCAGCTCACCATCGAGGATGGGTACGCAGTATTTT
clone_size: NA; cdr3_length: 16; j_call: TRBJ2-2; v_call: TRBV4-1; d_call: TRBD1; cdr3_aa: CASSLSPGQGSGELFF; cdr3_nt: TGCGCCAGCAGCCTTTCACCGGGACAGGGATCCGGGGAGCTGTTTTTT
clone_size: NA; cdr3_length: 14; j_call: TRBJ1-1; v_call: TRBV6-1; d_call: NA; cdr3_aa: CASRGVGPGAEAFF; cdr3_nt: TGTGCCAGCAGGGGGGTGGGGCCAGGGGCTGAAGCTTTCTTT
clone_size: few; cdr3_length: 14; j_call: TRBJ2-7; v_call: TRBV6-1; d_call: NA; cdr3_aa: CASSAGQLAYEQYF; cdr3_nt: TGTGCCAGCAGTGCCGGACAGCTAGCCTACGAGCAGTACTTC
clone_size: NA; cdr3_length: 15; j_call: TRBJ1-1; v_call: TRBV7-9; d_call: NA; cdr3_aa: CASSSLGVGNTEAFF; cdr3_nt: TGTGCCAGCAGCTCCCTCGGGGTGGGGAACACTGAAGCTTTCTTT
clone_size: NA; cdr3_length: 18; j_call: TRBJ1-4; v_call: TRBV4-1; d_call: NA; cdr3_aa: CASSRGGQGYATNEKLFF; cdr3_nt: TGCGCCAGCAGCCGAGGAGGGCAGGGATACGCAACTAATGAAAAACTGTTTTTT
clone_size: NA; cdr3_length: 14; j_call: TRBJ2-2; v_call: TRBV5-4; d_call: TRBD1; cdr3_aa: CASSSQGASGELFF; cdr3_nt: TGTGCCAGCAGCTCCCAGGGGGCGTCCGGGGAGCTGTTTTTT
clone_size: NA; cdr3_length: 13; j_call: TRBJ2-5; v_call: TRBV5-4; d_call: NA; cdr3_aa: CASSRKVQETQYF; cdr3_nt: TGTGCCAGCAGCCGTAAGGTACAAGAGACCCAGTACTTC
clone_size: few; cdr3_length: 13; j_call: TRBJ1-1; v_call: TRBV7-6; d_call: NA; cdr3_aa: CASSLSLNTEAFF; cdr3_nt: TGTGCCAGCAGCCTCTCCTTGAACACTGAAGCTTTCTTT